The present TCR beta chain was sequenced within a study of cytomegalovirus exposure and HLA in healthy donors. The study's findings and limits: Links to common viral pathogens appeared, in a later analysis, for several of the most significant clusters.

It was with 60 Vbeta and 13 Jbeta primers that the PCR ran. Produced via immunoSEQ multiplex PCR; TCRdb's table is partial and in-frame only. Here the sample table reports some 84,000 clones. On this clone itself: Its antigen is still unknown.

V shed 5 bases, J shed 3 bases, and the junction held 9 bases outside the gene matches. The germline V gene encodes CDR1 SGHAT and CDR2 FQNNGV. This CDR3 spans 16 amino acids. Sequencing was done on a sample of PBMCs. The TCR sequence derives from a man between 50 and 59 years old in good health and CMV-seronegative. This chain links TRBV11-2 with TRBJ2-1; 8 nucleotides line up with TRBD1. This chain's CDR3 is CASSPGTGNLYNEQFF. The CDR3, as DNA: TGTGCCAGCAGCCCCGGGACAGGTAACCTCTACAATGAGCAGTTCTTC.